These T cell receptor beta chains were read from a single sample in a study of T cell changes during pregnancy in multiple sclerosis. Profiling relied on immunoSEQ multiplex PCR, and the TCRdb table lists in-frame clones only, not all of them. Among some 45,000 clones listed, approximately 95% were seen once. This sample comprised CD8+ T cells from peripheral blood mononuclear cells, obtained in the first trimester of pregnancy. The receptors originated from a female donor with multiple sclerosis, enrolled in a pregnancy study. The conserved cysteine and the conserved F or W are not part of the CDR3 here. Each record gives: CDR3 protein, J gene, V gene.

CDR3 protein: SVDEADTQY; J gene: TRBJ2-3; V gene: TRBV29-1
CDR3 protein: ASRNLTSGRVYNEQF; J gene: TRBJ2-1; V gene: TRBV7-8
CDR3 protein: AWRAGTSGTDTQY; J gene: TRBJ2-3; V gene: TRBV30
CDR3 protein: ASSQSGGVGTALQETQY; J gene: TRBJ2-5; V gene: TRBV4-1
CDR3 protein: ASSLMTGRRETQY; J gene: TRBJ2-5; V gene: TRBV27
CDR3 protein: ASSTSGNGFQF; J gene: TRBJ2-1; V gene: TRBV7-6
CDR3 protein: ASSTYPLPTERGYEQY; J gene: TRBJ2-7; V gene: TRBV19
CDR3 protein: ASSVAVDNEQF; J gene: TRBJ2-1; V gene: TRBV7-6
CDR3 protein: ASSQEGRVGQPQH; J gene: TRBJ1-5; V gene: TRBV4-1
CDR3 protein: ASSLPRVTQETQY; J gene: TRBJ2-5; V gene: TRBV7-2
CDR3 protein: AWSVWGNSYEQY; J gene: TRBJ2-7; V gene: TRBV30
CDR3 protein: ASSLGTSGYYNEQF; J gene: TRBJ2-1; V gene: TRBV7-6
CDR3 protein: ASSLGARGAF; J gene: TRBJ1-1; V gene: TRBV5-6
CDR3 protein: AWSAGVSTDTQY; J gene: TRBJ2-3; V gene: TRBV30
CDR3 protein: ASSLMGSPPGTQY; J gene: TRBJ2-5; V gene: TRBV11-2
CDR3 protein: ASSLRGRQTGELF; J gene: TRBJ2-2; V gene: TRBV27
CDR3 protein: ASSLAWESYGYT; J gene: TRBJ1-2; V gene: TRBV5-1
CDR3 protein: AWSVGLMNTEAF; J gene: TRBJ1-1; V gene: TRBV30
CDR3 protein: ASSTGGQPQH; J gene: TRBJ1-5; V gene: TRBV27
CDR3 protein: ASSPFTGSNTGELF; J gene: TRBJ2-2; V gene: TRBV18
CDR3 protein: ASRQLAGSQETQY; J gene: TRBJ2-5; V gene: TRBV6-5
CDR3 protein: ASSVTRAGNTIY; J gene: TRBJ1-3; V gene: TRBV9
CDR3 protein: ASSRLAGVGNEQF; J gene: TRBJ2-1; V gene: TRBV7-6
CDR3 protein: ASSVKMGGLAGAGGNEQF; J gene: TRBJ2-1; V gene: TRBV9
CDR3 protein: ATSRDQEGSEAF; J gene: TRBJ1-1; V gene: TRBV15
CDR3 protein: ASSLAGSPEQY; J gene: TRBJ2-7; V gene: TRBV5-1
CDR3 protein: ASSHLQGSGTDTQY; J gene: TRBJ2-3; V gene: TRBV18
CDR3 protein: ASSTGQVNYGYT; J gene: TRBJ1-2; V gene: TRBV28
CDR3 protein: ASSSTTGTNEKLF; J gene: TRBJ1-4; V gene: TRBV27
CDR3 protein: ASSLGRDRTPYEQY; J gene: TRBJ2-7; V gene: TRBV5-1
CDR3 protein: ASSSTGTGVTEAF; J gene: TRBJ1-1; V gene: TRBV7-8
CDR3 protein: ASSFPGSGGVKNIQY; J gene: TRBJ2-4; V gene: TRBV7-9
CDR3 protein: AWSVGGSTEAF; J gene: TRBJ1-1; V gene: TRBV30
CDR3 protein: ASTLAAQYNEQF; J gene: TRBJ2-1; V gene: TRBV7-9
CDR3 protein: ASSLDRQGATYEQY; J gene: TRBJ2-7; V gene: TRBV28
CDR3 protein: ASSLAAQEGYT; J gene: TRBJ1-2; V gene: TRBV7-9
CDR3 protein: ASSRTGTGDNEQF; J gene: TRBJ2-1; V gene: TRBV7-9
CDR3 protein: ASSLAGGAGELF; J gene: TRBJ2-2; V gene: TRBV7-3
CDR3 protein: ASSLGVNTEAF; J gene: TRBJ1-1; V gene: TRBV4-1
CDR3 protein: ASNHPEFGQY; J gene: TRBJ2-7; V gene: TRBV27
CDR3 protein: ASRQGGNTEAF; J gene: TRBJ1-1; V gene: TRBV9
CDR3 protein: ASSFEGLAGDSVLSTDTQY; J gene: TRBJ2-3; V gene: TRBV28
CDR3 protein: ASSGPSGAPDTQY; J gene: TRBJ2-3; V gene: TRBV7-9
CDR3 protein: ASSLAGGSSYEQY; J gene: TRBJ2-7; V gene: TRBV11-3
CDR3 protein: SVEDLGDEQF; J gene: TRBJ2-1; V gene: TRBV29-1
CDR3 protein: ASSETSGPTYEQY; J gene: TRBJ2-7; V gene: TRBV5-1
CDR3 protein: ASSPWDRSMNTEAF; J gene: TRBJ1-1; V gene: TRBV9
CDR3 protein: ASSWSGEEQY; J gene: TRBJ2-7; V gene: TRBV5-1
CDR3 protein: ASSYGVEGYEQY; J gene: TRBJ2-7; V gene: TRBV27
CDR3 protein: AWSVGASGRASQQY; J gene: TRBJ2-7; V gene: TRBV30
CDR3 protein: ASSFGTGPYEQY; J gene: TRBJ2-7; V gene: TRBV5-4
CDR3 protein: ASRTTGTGELF; J gene: TRBJ2-2; V gene: TRBV27
CDR3 protein: ASSLGTGGPYEQY; J gene: TRBJ2-7; V gene: TRBV27
CDR3 protein: ASSPGTGDYEQY; J gene: TRBJ2-7; V gene: TRBV5-4
CDR3 protein: ASSSPTGSYTGELF; J gene: TRBJ2-2; V gene: TRBV5-4
CDR3 protein: ASSLGRGGRLTDTQY; J gene: TRBJ2-3; V gene: TRBV7-8
CDR3 protein: ASSPSGWGEQY; J gene: TRBJ2-7; V gene: TRBV19
CDR3 protein: ASSAGLNNEQF; J gene: TRBJ2-1; V gene: TRBV9